Listed below are T cell receptor beta chains from one sample, sequenced in a study of shared clonotypes between healthy human individuals. TCRdb's table, derived via immunoSEQ multiplex PCR, lists solely in-frame clones and lacks some. This repertoire shows about 2.3 million clones, roughly 90% found once; its top ten account for around 0.4%. Sequenced material: naive CD4+ T cells from PBMCs. The receptors come from a man younger than 35 in good health. Some clones in this sample may be carry-over from other donors' samples. Both conserved end residues are part of each CDR3. A D gene is named only where the DNA matches it firmly. A row's size may be missing; if present it is once, few, many or a size class.

D gene: .; clone size: .; V gene: TRBV5-1; J gene: TRBJ2-6; CDR3 protein: CASSRTASGANVLTF; CDR3 DNA: TGCGCCAGCAGCCGGACCGCGTCTGGGGCCAACGTCCTGACTTTC
D gene: .; clone size: once; V gene: TRBV9; J gene: TRBJ1-4; CDR3 protein: CASSASATNEKLFF; CDR3 DNA: TGTGCCAGCAGCGCCAGTGCAACTAATGAAAAACTGTTTTTT
D gene: .; clone size: .; V gene: TRBV9; J gene: TRBJ1-4; CDR3 protein: CASSVDGAAGQKLFF; CDR3 DNA: TGTGCCAGCAGCGTAGATGGGGCTGCGGGTCAGAAACTGTTTTTT
D gene: .; clone size: .; V gene: TRBV15; J gene: TRBJ2-5; CDR3 protein: CATSHEGLETQYF; CDR3 DNA: TGTGCCACCAGCCACGAGGGGTTGGAGACCCAGTACTTC
D gene: TRBD2; clone size: .; V gene: TRBV10-3; J gene: TRBJ2-1; CDR3 protein: CAIRPTGTSGGGSYNEQFF; CDR3 DNA: TGTGCCATCAGGCCAACGGGGACTAGCGGAGGCGGCTCCTACAATGAGCAGTTCTTC
D gene: .; clone size: .; V gene: TRBV2; J gene: TRBJ1-4; CDR3 protein: CASLSTGYEKLFF; CDR3 DNA: TGTGCCAGCTTATCTACGGGTTATGAAAAACTGTTTTTT
D gene: .; clone size: .; V gene: TRBV29-1; J gene: TRBJ2-3; CDR3 protein: CSVELAWLNTDTQYF; CDR3 DNA: TGCAGCGTTGAATTGGCTTGGCTTAACACAGATACGCAGTATTTT
D gene: .; clone size: .; V gene: TRBV11-1; J gene: TRBJ2-7; CDR3 protein: CASSRGRYEQYF; CDR3 DNA: TGTGCCAGCAGCCGAGGGAGGTACGAGCAGTACTTC
D gene: .; clone size: once; V gene: TRBV28; J gene: TRBJ1-4; CDR3 protein: CASRFFSEATNEKLFF; CDR3 DNA: TGTGCCAGCAGGTTTTTCTCGGAAGCAACTAATGAAAAACTGTTTTTT
D gene: .; clone size: once; V gene: TRBV11-2; J gene: TRBJ2-1; CDR3 protein: CASSGHQSYNEQFF; CDR3 DNA: TGTGCCAGCAGCGGTCATCAATCCTACAATGAGCAGTTCTTC
D gene: .; clone size: .; V gene: TRBV25-1; J gene: TRBJ1-1; CDR3 protein: CASSLDQGNTEAFF; CDR3 DNA: TGTGCCAGCAGCCTAGATCAGGGGAACACTGAAGCTTTCTTT
D gene: .; clone size: .; V gene: TRBV4-1; J gene: TRBJ2-1; CDR3 protein: CASSQVSGTYNEQFF; CDR3 DNA: TGCGCCAGCAGCCAAGTTAGCGGAACCTACAATGAGCAGTTCTTC
D gene: TRBD1; clone size: .; V gene: TRBV7-9; J gene: TRBJ2-7; CDR3 protein: CASSLGQGVADEQYF; CDR3 DNA: TGTGCCAGCAGCTTGGGACAGGGGGTTGCCGACGAGCAGTACTTC
D gene: .; clone size: .; V gene: TRBV10-2; J gene: TRBJ2-7; CDR3 protein: CASRYGLSYEQYF; CDR3 DNA: TGCGCCAGCAGATATGGACTCAGCTACGAGCAGTACTTC
D gene: TRBD1; clone size: once; V gene: TRBV28; J gene: TRBJ2-7; CDR3 protein: CASSWGQGVGEQYF; CDR3 DNA: TGTGCCAGCAGTTGGGGACAGGGGGTTGGCGAGCAGTACTTC
D gene: TRBD1; clone size: .; V gene: TRBV25-1; J gene: TRBJ1-5; CDR3 protein: CASSEAGHRGGNQPQHF; CDR3 DNA: TGTGCCAGCAGTGAAGCCGGCCACAGGGGAGGCAATCAGCCCCAGCATTTT